This T cell receptor (beta chain) is from a study of OX40 agonist ivuxolimab in advanced cancers. Background for the entire study: Ivuxolimab was a fully human IgG2 agonistic monoclonal antibody targeting the costimulatory receptor OX40 (CD134). Intravenous ivuxolimab was administered to patients every 2 weeks at six dose levels: 0.01, 0.1, 0.3, 1.5, 3 and 10 mg/kg. Among the approximately 50 dose-escalation patients, some 20 had hepatocellular carcinoma, roughly 15 melanoma, 9 renal cell carcinoma and 9 head and neck cancer. The dose-escalation cohort was over 70% male with a mean age of roughly 60 years, ranging from roughly 20 to 80. Prior anti-PD-1, anti-PD-L1 or anti-CTLA-4 therapy was permitted, and about two fifths of dose-escalation patients had received checkpoint inhibitors. Partial responses occurred in three dose-escalation patients, of whom one had hepatocellular carcinoma and two had cutaneous melanoma. Peripheral TCRbeta sequencing was intended to test whether TCR sequence diversity was altered and clonal T-cell expansion was caused by ivuxolimab. The paper covers the monotherapy dose-escalation part of the phase I ivuxolimab trial, which included N of about 50 patients. The study at large found these results: On average, CD8+ T cells showed more expanded clones than CD4+ T cells after ivuxolimab. Low levels of normalized T-cell clonal expansion were also seen in some nonresponding patients. Clonal expansion of both CD4+ and CD8+ blood T cells was observed from baseline to week 6 at doses 0.1 to 3.0 mg/kg. In the 0.1-3.0 mg/kg groups, partial responders had among the lowest normalized peripheral clonal expansion, particularly in CD8+ T cells. Antigen specificity was not determined for the clonally expanded peripheral T cells.

Of note for this clone: The specificity of this receptor is unknown. No much larger clonotype is one base removed from it; base qualities were not supplied.

For sequencing of the TCRbeta CDR3 region, genomic DNA was extracted from the sorted cells. The immunoSEQ Assay was used for sequencing of TCRbeta CDR3 regions. Held by TCRdb, this immuneACCESS table contains in-frame sequences only and omits some clones. Under half of the omission traces to an unresolved V gene where checked; the cause of the rest is unknown. In all, the sample holds 75,000 to 100,000 clones, and 80% to 90% of those were seen once. The ten most abundant clones make up approximately 2% of the sample. Patients with a history of autoimmune disease or receiving systemic immunosuppression were excluded from the trial. Peripheral blood for TCR sequencing was collected from all dose cohorts at baseline, on cycle 4 day 1, and on cycle 7 day 1. Samples came from an open-label, multicenter, first-in-human phase I dose-escalation trial of ivuxolimab. Adults with locally advanced or metastatic melanoma, renal cell carcinoma, hepatocellular carcinoma or head and neck squamous cell carcinoma were enrolled in the trial. Before TCR sequencing, CD4+ and CD8+ T cells were separately sorted from peripheral blood.

Inclusive of the bounding cysteine and phenylalanine, the CDR3 is 13 residues long. Kept here is only the CDR3 DNA, which spans 39 bases and is read in frame from base 1. In the germline V gene, CDR1 corresponds to SGHRS and CDR2 to YFSETQ. V sheds 5 bases and J sheds 2 bases, leaving 9 bases between their ends. This chain joins TRBV5-1 to TRBJ2-3; the D gene cannot be resolved reliably. This TCR came from an adult with an advanced solid tumor such as melanoma, head and neck, liver or kidney cancer. The sample in question was CD4+ or CD8+ T cells sorted from blood, obtained in a trial of the OX40 agonist ivuxolimab. The CDR3 region: CASRSGVTDTQYF. The nucleotide sequence is given as TGCGCCAGCAGGTCGGGCGTCACAGATACGCAGTATTTT.